A single sample gave rise to the 14 T cell receptor beta chains below, sequenced in a study of T-cell reconstitution after alpha-beta-depleted transplantation in children. Preparation of the TCRbeta library used unique molecular identifiers. TCRdb re-derived calls from the PCR reads in MiXCR, one entry per CDR3 protein. The repertoire holds almost 400,000 distinct CDR3 sequences, with about a fifth as singletons. Here the sequenced sample was PBMCs from the stem cell graft donor, taken from the stem cell graft. These receptors originate from a human donor who donated a stem cell graft to a child with acute myeloid leukemia.

In its sample, this clonotype was seen a few times. The rearrangement uses TRBV9 and TRBJ2-7; D is perhaps TRBD1 (6 bases). Germline CDR1 reads SGDLS; CDR2 reads YYNGEE. There are 14 residues in the CDR3. Trimming removed 0 bases from V and 3 bases from J, with 10 bases in between. CDR3 sequence (DNA): TGTGCCAGCAGCGTAGGGGGACAAGACTACGAGCAGTACTTC. It translates to CASSVGGQDYEQYF.

As to this clonotype: A read error may explain this, as a much larger clone is one base away. The V and J genes are TRBV15 and TRBJ2-1; D is uncertain. CDR3 length: 17 residues. Germline loops: CDR1 LNHNV, CDR2 YYDKDF (reference sequence). V lost 0 bases and J 7 bases, leaving 19 bases between the germline ends. CDR3 protein: CATSRDTPTRRSNEQFF. Written as DNA, the CDR3 is TGTGCCACCAGCAGAGATACTCCTACGCGACGATCAAATGAGCAGTTCTTC.

Worth noting for this clonotype: This may be a read error: a much more frequent sequence differs by one nucleotide. The chain combines TRBV29-1 with TRBJ2-3, with D unresolved. Trimming left V 5 bases short and J 13 bases short, with 16 bases between. There are 11 residues in the CDR3. From germline, CDR1 is SQVTM and CDR2 ANQGSEA. The CDR3 loop is CSVSTGRSKYF. CDR3 DNA sequence: TGCAGCGTTTCGACTGGCCGGTCCAAGTATTTT.

Relative to its sample, this clonotype is medium-sized (0.01 to 0.1%). The rearrangement uses TRBV12-3 or TRBV12-4 and TRBJ2-7; unclear D gene. V was trimmed by 2 bases and J by 5 bases, leaving 10 bases between them. There are 13 residues in the CDR3. CDR3 DNA: TGTGCCAGCAGTTTAAATCGTTGGAACGAGCAGTACTTC. The encoded protein is CASSLNRWNEQYF.

J is TRBJ2-7 and V is TRBV4-3, with 7 bases aligning to TRBD1. V lost 2 bases, J lost 0 bases, and 7 bases stayed unmatched. The CDR3 is made up of 16 amino acids. From germline, CDR1 is LGHNA and CDR2 YSLEER. The CDR3 region has the DNA TGCGCCAGCAGCCAATTCGGGACAGAGAGCTCCTACGAGCAGTACTTC. Amino acid sequence: CASSQFGTESSYEQYF.

The chain employs TRBV27 and TRBJ1-1; D is uncertain. V was clipped by 4 bases and J by 1 base, with 10 bases between them. Germline CDR1 is MNHEY and CDR2 is SMNVEV (reference sequence). The CDR3 covers 14 residues. The CDR3 sequence is CASSSMGTNTEAFF. The CDR3 coding sequence is TGTGCCAGCAGTTCGATGGGTACGAACACTGAAGCTTTCTTT.

This clonotype was counted at least ten times. This chain connects TRBV29-1 to TRBJ2-1, with 8 bases identical to TRBD2. The CDR3 covers 16 residues. V trimming: 4 bases; J trimming: 7 bases; junction bases outside the gene matches: 15. From germline, CDR1 is SQVTM and CDR2 ANQGSEA. CDR3 DNA: TGCAGCGTTGTCACAGCGGGAGTGTTACTTGGGAATGAGCAGTTCTTC. It encodes CSVVTAGVLLGNEQFF.

This clonotype was counted a few times. It differs at one base from a far larger clone, so likely a read error. This chain uses TRBV7-3 with TRBJ2-1; D ambiguous. Between the trimmed V and J ends, which lost 1 base and 6 bases, there was a span of 1 base. The CDR3 sequence is 11 residues long. In germline, CDR1 is SGHTA, CDR2 FQGTGA. The CDR3 nucleotides read TGTGCCAGCAGCTTAATCAATGAGCAGTTCTTC. This sequence encodes CASSLINEQFF.

In this sample, this clonotype turned up a few times. The chain carries TRBV10-3 and TRBJ1-1; D is ambiguous. The germline gives CDR1 ENHRY, CDR2 SYGVKD. Trimming left V 3 bases short and J 1 base short, with 3 bases between. The CDR3 spans 12 residues. The CDR3: CAISEGNTEAFF. CDR3 nucleotide sequence: TGTGCCATCAGTGAAGGGAACACTGAAGCTTTCTTT.

The chain recombines TRBV12-3 or TRBV12-4 with TRBJ2-1; a possible D gene is TRBD1 (5 bases). This CDR3 comprises 14 residues. V dropped 7 bases and J dropped 3 bases, with 13 bases sitting between them. CDR3 DNA sequence: TGTGCCAGCAACTCGCCGGACAACTACAATGAGCAGTTCTTC. Amino acid sequence: CASNSPDNYNEQFF.

This clonotype occurred once. J is TRBJ2-1 and V is TRBV28, with D uncertain. This CDR3 is built from 11 residues. V was cut by 6 bases and J by 5 bases, with 5 bases left in between. Germline V gene sequence: CDR1 MDHEN, CDR2 SYDVKM. CDR3 coding DNA: TGTGCCAGCAGGTTCAACAATGAGCAGTTCTTC. It specifies CASRFNNEQFF. Full variable domain (missing parts from reference TRBV28 and TRBJ2-1): DVKVTQSSRYLVKRTGEKVFLECVQDMDHENMFWYRQDPGLGLRLIYFSYDVKMKEKGDIPEGYSVSREKKERFSLILESASTNQTSMYLCASRFNNEQFFGPGTRLTVL.

V and J are TRBV7-9 and TRBJ2-7, with 10 bases matching TRBD2. The V segment lost 1 base and the J segment 2 bases; nucleotides outside the gene matches: 2. The CDR3 runs to 15 residues. The germline V gene encodes CDR1 SEHNR and CDR2 FQNEAQ (reference sequence). The CDR3 nucleotides are TGTGCCAGCAGCTTAGAGGGGACTAGCGCCTACGAGCAGTACTTC. As protein: CASSLEGTSAYEQYF. The complete variable domain, with remaining parts taken from reference TRBV7-9 and TRBJ2-7, reads DTGVSQNPRHKITKRGQNVTFRCDPISEHNRLYWYRQTLGQGPEFLTYFQNEAQLEKSRLLSDRFSAERPKGSFSTLEIQRTEQGDSAMYLCASSLEGTSAYEQYFGPGTRLTVT.

The V gene is TRBV3-1, the J gene TRBJ2-1, with unresolved D. CDR1 and CDR2 (germline): LGHDT, YNNKEL (reference sequence). The ends were cut back, 5 bases at V and 5 bases at J, with 13 bases in the middle. The CDR3 covers 14 residues. The CDR3 DNA sequence: TGTGCCAGCAGCTTTCTCGGACCTAACAATGAGCAGTTCTTC. Translation: CASSFLGPNNEQFF.

This clonotype was counted between two and nine times. This chain connects TRBV6-2 or TRBV6-3 to TRBJ2-1, with 11 bases aligning to TRBD2. V dropped 0 bases and J dropped 9; count of bases not matched to a gene: 13. The germline gives CDR1 MNHEY, CDR2 SVGEGT. The CDR3 spans 18 residues. This chain's CDR3 is CASSYSFLVAGGPREQFF. CDR3 nucleotide sequence: TGTGCCAGCAGTTACTCCTTTTTAGTAGCGGGAGGGCCGCGTGAGCAGTTCTTC.